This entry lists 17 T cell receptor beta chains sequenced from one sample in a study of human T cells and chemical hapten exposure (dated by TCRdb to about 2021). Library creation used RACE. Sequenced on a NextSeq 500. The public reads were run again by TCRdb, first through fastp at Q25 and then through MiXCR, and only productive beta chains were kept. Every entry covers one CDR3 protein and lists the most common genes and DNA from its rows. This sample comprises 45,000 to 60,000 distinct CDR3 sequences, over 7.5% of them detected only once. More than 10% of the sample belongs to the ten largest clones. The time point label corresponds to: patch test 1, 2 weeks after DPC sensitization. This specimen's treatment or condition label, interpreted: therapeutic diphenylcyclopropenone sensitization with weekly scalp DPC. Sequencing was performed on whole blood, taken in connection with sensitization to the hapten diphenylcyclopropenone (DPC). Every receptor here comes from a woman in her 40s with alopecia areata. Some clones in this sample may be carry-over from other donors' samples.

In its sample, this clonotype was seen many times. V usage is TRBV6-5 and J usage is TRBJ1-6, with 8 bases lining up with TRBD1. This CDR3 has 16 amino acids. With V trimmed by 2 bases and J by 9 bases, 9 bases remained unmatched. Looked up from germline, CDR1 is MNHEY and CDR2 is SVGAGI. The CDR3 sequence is CASSYQSDRASSPLHF. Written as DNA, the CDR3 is TGTGCCAGCAGTTACCAGTCGGACAGGGCGAGTTCACCCCTCCACTTT.

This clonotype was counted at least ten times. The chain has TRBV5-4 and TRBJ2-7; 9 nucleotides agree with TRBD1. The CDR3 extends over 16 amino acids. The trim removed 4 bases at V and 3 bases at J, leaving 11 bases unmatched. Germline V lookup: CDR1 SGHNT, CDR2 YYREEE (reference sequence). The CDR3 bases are TGTGCCAGCAGCCCCGACAGGGGGAGGGCGGTCTACGAGCAGTACTTC. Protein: CASSPDRGRAVYEQYF.

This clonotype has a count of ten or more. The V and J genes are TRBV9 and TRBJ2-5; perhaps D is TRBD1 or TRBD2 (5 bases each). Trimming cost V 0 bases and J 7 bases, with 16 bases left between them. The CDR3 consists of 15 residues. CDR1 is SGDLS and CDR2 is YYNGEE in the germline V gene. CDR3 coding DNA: TGTGCCAGCAGCGTAGAAGTTAGGGACGGAGCGACCCAGTACTTC. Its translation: CASSVEVRDGATQYF.

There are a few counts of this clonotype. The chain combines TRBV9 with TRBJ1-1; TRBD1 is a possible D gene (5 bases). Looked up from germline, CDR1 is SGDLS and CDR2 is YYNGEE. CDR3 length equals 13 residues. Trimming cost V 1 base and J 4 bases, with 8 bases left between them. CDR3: CASSVQGSTEAFF. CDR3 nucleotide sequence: TGTGCCAGCAGCGTACAGGGCTCCACTGAAGCTTTCTTT. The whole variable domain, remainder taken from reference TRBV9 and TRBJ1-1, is DSGVTQTPKHLITATGQRVTLRCSPRSGDLSVYWYQQSLDQGLQFLIQYYNGEERAKGNILERFSAQQFPDLHSELNLSSLELGDSALYFCASSVQGSTEAFFGQGTRLTVV.

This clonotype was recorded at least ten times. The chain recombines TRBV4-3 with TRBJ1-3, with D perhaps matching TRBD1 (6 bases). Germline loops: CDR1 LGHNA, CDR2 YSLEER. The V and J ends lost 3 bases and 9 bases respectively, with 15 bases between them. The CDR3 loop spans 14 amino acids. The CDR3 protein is CASSQELRTATIYF. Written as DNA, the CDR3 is TGCGCCAGCAGCCAGGAATTAAGGACAGCCACCATATATTTT.

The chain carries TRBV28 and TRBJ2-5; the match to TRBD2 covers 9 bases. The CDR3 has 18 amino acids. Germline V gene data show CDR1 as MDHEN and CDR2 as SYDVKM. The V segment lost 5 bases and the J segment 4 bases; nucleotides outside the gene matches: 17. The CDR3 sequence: CASSTVPQRGVNGETQYF. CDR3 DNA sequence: TGTGCCAGCAGTACCGTCCCCCAGCGGGGGGTAAATGGAGAGACCCAGTACTTC.

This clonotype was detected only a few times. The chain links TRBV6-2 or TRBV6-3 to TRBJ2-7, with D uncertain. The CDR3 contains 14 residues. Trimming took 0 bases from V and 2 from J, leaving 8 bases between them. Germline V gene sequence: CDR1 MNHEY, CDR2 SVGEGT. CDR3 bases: TGTGCCAGCAGTTACTCGACAAGACCCTACGAGCAGTACTTC. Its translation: CASSYSTRPYEQYF.

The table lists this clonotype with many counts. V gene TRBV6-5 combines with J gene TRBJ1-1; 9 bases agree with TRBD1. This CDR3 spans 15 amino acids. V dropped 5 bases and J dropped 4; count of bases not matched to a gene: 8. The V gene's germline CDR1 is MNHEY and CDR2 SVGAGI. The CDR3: CASSLPGTGSTEAFF. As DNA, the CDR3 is TGTGCCAGCAGTCTCCCCGGGACAGGGAGCACTGAAGCTTTCTTT.

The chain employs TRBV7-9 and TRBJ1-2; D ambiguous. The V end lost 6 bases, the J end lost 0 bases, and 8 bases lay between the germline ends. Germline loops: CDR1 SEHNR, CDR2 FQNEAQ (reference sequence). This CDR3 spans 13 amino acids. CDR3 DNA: TGTGCCAGCAGAGAAGGAGCTAACTATGGCTACACCTTC. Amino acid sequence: CASREGANYGYTF. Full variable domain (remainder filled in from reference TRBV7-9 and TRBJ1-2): DTGVSQNPRHKITKRGQNVTFRCDPISEHNRLYWYRQTLGQGPEFLTYFQNEAQLEKSRLLSDRFSAERPKGSFSTLEIQRTEQGDSAMYLCASREGANYGYTFGSGTRLTVV.

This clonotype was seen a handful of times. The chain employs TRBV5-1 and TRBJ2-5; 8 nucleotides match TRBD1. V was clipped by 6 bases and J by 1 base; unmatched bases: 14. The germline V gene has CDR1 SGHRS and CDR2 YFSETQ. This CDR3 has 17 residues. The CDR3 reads CASNTGTGGRLQETQYF. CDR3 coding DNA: TGCGCCAGCAACACAGGGACAGGCGGGCGTCTCCAAGAGACCCAGTACTTC.

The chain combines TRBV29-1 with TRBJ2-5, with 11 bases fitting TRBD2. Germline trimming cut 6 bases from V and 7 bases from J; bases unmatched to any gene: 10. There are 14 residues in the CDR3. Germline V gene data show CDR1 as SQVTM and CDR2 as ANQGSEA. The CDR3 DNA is TGCAGCGTCGAGACTAGCGGGGTAAAAGGGACCCAGTACTTC. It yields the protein CSVETSGVKGTQYF.

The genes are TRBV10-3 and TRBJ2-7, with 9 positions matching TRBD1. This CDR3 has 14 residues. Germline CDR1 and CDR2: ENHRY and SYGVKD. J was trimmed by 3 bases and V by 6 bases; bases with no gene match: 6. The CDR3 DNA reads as TGTGCCATCAGATCCGGGGACAGGGACTACGAGCAGTACTTC. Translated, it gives CAIRSGDRDYEQYF.

CDR3 loop: CASSLAGLAGPRPYEQYF. The CDR3 region has the DNA TGTGCCAGCAGCTTGGCGGGACTAGCGGGGCCTCGTCCCTACGAGCAGTACTTC. The chain is built from TRBV5-4 and TRBJ2-7; 13 bases map to TRBD2. The CDR3 runs to 18 residues. Germline assignment: CDR1 SGHNT and CDR2 YYREEE (reference sequence). The trim removed 0 bases at V and 2 bases at J, leaving 8 bases unmatched.

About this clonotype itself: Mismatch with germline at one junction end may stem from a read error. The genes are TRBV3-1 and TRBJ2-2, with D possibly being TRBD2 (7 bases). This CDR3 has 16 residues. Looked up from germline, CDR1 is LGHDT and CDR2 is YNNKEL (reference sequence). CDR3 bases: TGTGCCAGCAGCCCCACAGGGCGGGGGAACACCGGGGAGCTGTTATTT. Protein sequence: CASSPTGRGNTGELLF.

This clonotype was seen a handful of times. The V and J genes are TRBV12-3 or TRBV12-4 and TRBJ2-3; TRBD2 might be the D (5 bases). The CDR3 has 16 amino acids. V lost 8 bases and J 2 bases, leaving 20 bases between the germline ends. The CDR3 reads CASSSALSDVTDTQYF. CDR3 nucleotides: TGTGCCAGCTCCTCGGCCCTTAGCGACGTCACAGATACGCAGTATTTT.

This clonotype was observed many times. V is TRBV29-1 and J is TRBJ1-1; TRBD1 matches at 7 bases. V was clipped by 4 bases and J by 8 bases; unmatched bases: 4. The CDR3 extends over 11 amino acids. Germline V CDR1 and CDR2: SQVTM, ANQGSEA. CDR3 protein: CSVVQGREAFF. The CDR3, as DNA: TGCAGCGTTGTACAGGGGCGGGAAGCTTTCTTT.

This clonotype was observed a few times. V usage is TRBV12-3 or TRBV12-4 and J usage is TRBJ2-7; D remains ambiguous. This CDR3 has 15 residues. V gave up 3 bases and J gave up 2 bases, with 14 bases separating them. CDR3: CASSFFNQPPYEQYF. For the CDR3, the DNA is TGTGCCAGCAGTTTCTTTAACCAACCTCCCTACGAGCAGTACTTC.